A single sample gave rise to the 20 T cell receptor beta chains below, sequenced in a study of blood T cell repertoires in COVID-19. This table comes from immunoSEQ multiplex PCR, and its TCRdb copy is limited to in-frame clones, with some not included. This repertoire shows more than 150,000 clones, approximately 80% found once; its top ten account for approximately 0.5%. Sample: peripheral blood. The receptors originated from a man in his sixties with acute or convalescent COVID-19.

V usage is TRBV7-2 and J usage is TRBJ1-2; D uncertain. The CDR3 has 15 residues. The germline V gene encodes CDR1 SGHTA and CDR2 FQGNSA. Trimming took 2 bases from V and 4 from J, leaving 14 bases between them. CDR3 nucleotide sequence: TGTGCCAGCAGCTTATATTCGTCGGAGATCTATGGCTACACCTTC. Amino acids: CASSLYSSEIYGYTF.

V usage is TRBV4-1 and J usage is TRBJ1-3, with a tentative D call TRBD1 (5 bases). The germline V gene encodes CDR1 MGHRA and CDR2 YSYEKL. V gave up 1 base and J gave up 1 base, with 14 bases separating them. This CDR3 spans 17 amino acids. The CDR3 is CASSQGQPSLSGNTIYF. In nucleotides, the CDR3 is TGCGCCAGCAGCCAAGGACAGCCTTCACTTTCTGGAAACACCATATATTTT.

This clone was recorded a few times. The chain recombines TRBV14 with TRBJ1-1; 9 bases fit TRBD1. Unmatched junction bases numbered 3, after V lost 7 bases and J lost 3 bases. CDR1 SGHDN and CDR2 FVKESK come from the germline V gene. CDR3 length equals 13 residues. CDR3 nucleotides: TGTGCCAGCAACAGGGGGCTGGACACTGAAGCTTTCTTT. Translation: CASNRGLDTEAFF.

This clone was observed a handful of times. The chain combines TRBV9 with TRBJ2-7, with a possible D match to TRBD1 (5 bases). Trimming left V 3 bases short and J 5 bases short, with 18 bases between. The germline V gene has CDR1 SGDLS and CDR2 YYNGEE. The CDR3 has 15 residues. DNA of the CDR3: TGTGCCAGCAGCGACCAGGGTGGGTTGATCAACGAGCAGTACTTC. Translated, it gives CASSDQGGLINEQYF.

This clone was counted only a few times. The J gene is TRBJ1-1, the V gene TRBV5-1; D uncertain. The CDR3 totals 13 residues. In germline, CDR1 is SGHRS, CDR2 YFSETQ. The ends were cut back, 5 bases at V and 1 base at J, with 9 bases in the middle. The chain's CDR3 is CASRKQRNTEAFF. The CDR3 DNA follows: TGCGCCAGCAGAAAACAGAGGAACACTGAAGCTTTCTTT.

The chain joins TRBV5-5 to TRBJ2-7, with 10 bases lining up with TRBD2. Germline lookup yields CDR1 SGHKS and CDR2 YYEKEE (reference sequence). The junction had 14 bases not matched to a gene; V was cut back by 6 bases and J by 5 bases. The CDR3 runs to 16 residues. CDR3 sequence (DNA): TGTGCCAGCACGGGGGCTAGCGGGGGAGTCACCCACGAGCAGTACTTC. Amino acids: CASTGASGGVTHEQYF. The variable domain in full, with the rest retrieved from reference TRBV5-5 and TRBJ2-7, is DAGVTQSPTHLIKTRGQQVTLRCSPISGHKSVSWYQQVLGQGPQFIFQYYEKEERGRGNFPDRFSARQFPNYSSELNVNALLLGDSALYLCASTGASGGVTHEQYFGPGTRLTVT.

The rearrangement uses TRBV9 and TRBJ1-3, with D possibly matching TRBD1 (6 bases). The CDR3 has 13 residues. CDR1 is SGDLS, CDR2 YYNGEE, per germline. Between the trimmed V and J ends, which lost 8 bases and 2 bases, there was a span of 11 bases. CDR3 residues: CARQGKAGNTIYF. CDR3 bases: TGTGCCAGACAGGGTAAAGCTGGAAACACCATATATTTT.

This chain links TRBV7-9 with TRBJ1-1; TRBD1 matches 7 bases. The ends lost 6 bases at V and 5 bases at J; junction bases unmatched: 9. The germline gives CDR1 SEHNR, CDR2 FQNEAQ (reference sequence). This CDR3 contains 14 residues. DNA for the CDR3: TGTGCCAGCAGGGTGACAGGGCCCAATACTGAAGCTTTCTTT. This gives the protein CASRVTGPNTEAFF.

The chain uses TRBV3-1 (or the pseudogene TRBV3-2) and TRBJ1-5, with a tentative D call TRBD1 (6 bases). The CDR3 runs to 16 residues. Trimming stripped 0 bases from V and 6 bases from J, with 15 bases between. Germline loops: CDR1 LGHDT, CDR2 YNNKEL (reference sequence). The CDR3 protein is CASSQDGGGLSQPQHF. CDR3 nucleotides: TGTGCCAGCAGCCAAGACGGGGGGGGCTTGAGTCAGCCCCAGCATTTT.

This clone turned up a few times. The chain employs TRBV7-3 and TRBJ2-3; maybe TRBD2 (5 bases). Germline values: CDR1 SGHTA, CDR2 FQGTGA. This CDR3 spans 14 amino acids. Between the trimmed V and J ends, which lost 4 bases and 5 bases, there was a span of 13 bases. The CDR3 spells CASSSRGWRDTQYF. CDR3 nucleotides: TGTGCCAGCAGCTCCCGCGGGTGGCGAGATACGCAGTATTTT. The complete variable domain, with remaining parts taken from reference TRBV7-3 and TRBJ2-3, reads GAGVSQTPSNKVTEKGKYVELRCDPISGHTALYWYRQSLGQGPEFLIYFQGTGAADDSGLPNDRFFAVRPEGSVSTLKIQRTERGDSAVYLCASSSRGWRDTQYFGPGTRLTVL.

The chain links TRBV6-5 to TRBJ2-5, with 9 nucleotides matching TRBD1. Germline loops: CDR1 MNHEY, CDR2 SVGAGI. The CDR3 is made up of 13 amino acids. With V trimmed by 6 bases and J by 5 bases, 4 bases remained unmatched. The CDR3 DNA reads TGTGCCAGCAGGCAGACAGGGGGTGAGACCCAGTACTTC. Protein sequence: CASRQTGGETQYF.

This chain connects TRBV5-4 to TRBJ1-5; D is possibly TRBD1 (6 bases). Trimming took 4 bases from V and 7 from J, leaving 12 bases between them. This CDR3 has 13 amino acids. The germline CDR1 and CDR2 sequences are SGHNT and YYREEE (reference sequence). The CDR3 DNA reads TGTGCCAGCAGCCTCGAGGGGGAGCAGCCCCAGCATTTT. Translated, it gives CASSLEGEQPQHF.

The CDR3 DNA follows: TGTGCCAGCAGCTTAGATGGAGGATTTCAGCCCCAGCATTTT. Translation: CASSLDGGFQPQHF. J is TRBJ1-5 and V is TRBV7-9; D unclear. Trimming took 1 base from V and 6 from J, leaving 10 bases between them. This CDR3 contains 14 residues. The germline CDR1 and CDR2 sequences are SEHNR and FQNEAQ (reference sequence).

The rearrangement links TRBV9 to TRBJ1-6; 8 bases match TRBD1. Trimming at V came to 3 bases and at J to 11 bases, leaving 13 bases not matched to a gene. Germline V gene data show CDR1 as SGDLS and CDR2 as YYNGEE. The length of the CDR3 is 16 residues. In DNA, the CDR3 is TGTGCCAGCAGCGACGAGCGACAGGGGAAAGTGACACCCCTCCACTTT. It codes for CASSDERQGKVTPLHF.

V usage is TRBV4-1 and J usage is TRBJ2-2, with a possible D match to TRBD2 (6 bases). V was clipped by 4 bases and J by 1 base, with 13 bases between them. The CDR3 contains 16 residues. Per germline, CDR1 MGHRA and CDR2 YSYEKL. CDR3 sequence (DNA): TGCGCCAGCAGCCGCGCTAGCGTGGGGAACACCGGGGAGCTGTTTTTT. Protein product: CASSRASVGNTGELFF.

The chain joins TRBV3-1 (or the pseudogene TRBV3-2) to TRBJ2-7; tentatively, D is TRBD2 (6 bases). Per germline, CDR1 LGHDT and CDR2 YNNKEL (reference sequence). This CDR3 is built from 13 residues. Trimming left V 0 bases short and J 4 bases short, with 7 bases between. The DNA of the CDR3 is TGTGCCAGCAGCCAAGATGGAGGGTACGAGCAGTACTTC. It encodes CASSQDGGYEQYF.

This clone was counted only a few times. The chain employs TRBV18 and TRBJ2-1, with 7 bases identical to TRBD1. The length of the CDR3 is 13 residues. CDR1 is KGHSH, CDR2 LQKENI, per germline. Trimming took 6 bases from V and 3 from J; bases not matched to a gene: 2. DNA for the CDR3: TGTGCCAGCTCCCGGGACAGCTACAATGAGCAGTTCTTC. This translates into CASSRDSYNEQFF.

The chain links TRBV28 to TRBJ2-7; TRBD1 matches at 7 bases. Trimming at V came to 6 bases and at J to 10 bases, leaving 9 bases not matched to a gene. The CDR3 contains 12 residues. CDR1 and CDR2 from the germline V gene are MDHEN and SYDVKM. The DNA for the CDR3 is TGTGCCAGCAGGTTTCGACAGGGCCCCCAGTACTTC. Residues: CASRFRQGPQYF.

This rearrangement joins TRBV10-3 to TRBJ2-2; the D gene is possibly TRBD2 (6 bases). This CDR3 comprises 13 residues. The germline V gene has CDR1 ENHRY and CDR2 SYGVKD. The V and J ends lost 9 bases and 2 bases respectively, with 10 bases between them. Here the CDR3 reads CAIRGLNTGELFF. The CDR3, as DNA: TGTGCCATACGGGGACTCAACACCGGGGAGCTGTTTTTT.

The chain carries TRBV7-2 and TRBJ1-2; D is ambiguous. V was trimmed by 1 base and J by 8 bases, leaving 11 bases between them. This CDR3 spans 13 amino acids. Germline-derived CDR1 and CDR2 are SGHTA and FQGNSA. The CDR3 bases are TGTGCCAGCAGCTTAGGTCCCCCGCGGGGCTACACCTTC. This codes for CASSLGPPRGYTF.